Sequencing of this T cell receptor beta chain was carried out in a study of cytomegalovirus exposure and HLA in healthy donors. Primers for the PCR totalled 60 Vbeta and 13 Jbeta. Using immunoSEQ multiplex PCR, the repertoire was profiled, and TCRdb retains in-frame clones only, with some absent. The sample carries under 200,000 clones, around 77% recorded once. CDR3 length: 15 residues. Germline V gene sequence: CDR1 SGHNT, CDR2 YYREEE (reference sequence). V shed 2 bases and J 5 bases; nucleotides not matched to a gene: 7. This TCR derives from a man aged 55 to 70 in good health and CMV-seronegative. Sequencing was performed on PBMCs. The chain combines TRBV5-4 with TRBJ2-5, with 9 nucleotides matching TRBD2. CDR3 protein: CASSFEAGGRETQYF. CDR3 in DNA: TGTGCCAGCAGCTTTGAGGCGGGAGGGAGGGAGACCCAGTACTTC.